One T cell receptor beta chain is described in this entry. This CDR3 has 18 amino acids. Germline V gene lookup returns CDR1 SGDLS and CDR2 YYNGEE. Trimming pared 0 bases from V and 0 bases from J, leaving 19 bases between. This sample is drawn from a study of cytomegalovirus exposure and HLA in healthy donors. Both 60 Vbeta primers and 13 Jbeta primers went into the PCR. Sequencing used immunoSEQ multiplex PCR; TCRdb keeps in-frame clones, though not all of them. Of fewer than 250,000 clones in the sample, roughly 84% were seen once. The V call is TRBV9, the J call TRBJ2-7; a possible D gene is TRBD1 (6 bases). The material sequenced was PBMCs. The sequence was obtained from a boy aged 2-9 years in good health and CMV-seronegative. The DNA of the CDR3 is TGTGCCAGCAGCGTAGGCGACGGCTTCCAGGGGAGCTCCTACGAGCAGTACTTC. This sequence encodes CASSVGDGFQGSSYEQYF. Full variable domain (rest looked up from reference TRBV9 and TRBJ2-7): DSGVTQTPKHLITATGQRVTLRCSPRSGDLSVYWYQQSLDQGLQFLIQYYNGEERAKGNILERFSAQQFPDLHSELNLSSLELGDSALYFCASSVGDGFQGSSYEQYFGPGTRLTVT.